This TCR beta chain stems from a study of T cell repertoires in cytomegalovirus infection. At the level of the study: The public TCR beta signatures pointed to both CMV infection and matching HLA type.

TCRdb ran MiXCR on the reads and lists one entry per CDR3 protein. The sample lists about 260,000 distinct CDR3 sequences, roughly 13% seen once, with around 9% in the top ten. Study-level findings and limits: Identification of carriers of CMV plus the relevant HLA was performed using cumulative public TCR beta family frequency. Predominance within the ex vivo response was attributable to HLA-C-restricted CMV-specific TCR beta clonotypes.

Trimming removed 0 bases from V and 2 bases from J, with 14 bases in between. Germline CDR1 reads SGDLS; CDR2 reads YYNGEE. The CDR3 is 16 residues long. This clonotype was detected only once. Its target is not known. The genes are TRBV9 and TRBJ2-5; D might be TRBD1 or TRBD2, each matching 5 bases. The receptor's source is a human donor in good health (CMV status not recorded). Some clones in this sample may be carry-over from other donors' samples. The sample comprised PBMCs. The CDR3 DNA is TGTGCCAGCAGCGTAGCTACCGGGGCCTATCAAGAGACCCAGTACTTC. Residues: CASSVATGAYQETQYF.